Presented here are 26 T cell receptor beta chains from one specimen sequenced in a study of T-cell memory formation after mild COVID-19. TCRdb analysed the 5' RACE reads with MiXCR anew, one entry per CDR3 protein. This sample yields over 150,000 distinct CDR3 sequences, of which 20% to 25% are seen a single time; more than 20% belongs to the top ten. What was sequenced was PBMCs or a T cell subset sorted from them (not recorded which). The receptors stem from an adult woman who had mild COVID-19 (a few samples of this study predate the infection). Cell type and time point are not known.

The sample holds a few counts of this clonotype. This chain uses TRBV4-2 with TRBJ2-2, with 9 bases aligning to TRBD1. CDR3 length: 19 residues. The V and J ends lost 0 bases and 4 bases, in that order; junction bases with no gene match: 12. Germline assignment: CDR1 LGHNA and CDR2 YNFKEQ. The CDR3 spells CASSQDRNTGGFSTGELFF. CDR3 nucleotide sequence: TGTGCCAGCAGCCAAGACCGCAATACAGGGGGCTTTAGCACCGGGGAGCTGTTTTTT.

This clonotype was counted at least ten times. The chain recombines TRBV12-3 or TRBV12-4 with TRBJ2-1, with TRBD2 identical over 8 bases. The junction had 7 bases not matched to a gene; V was cut back by 7 bases and J by 8 bases. The CDR3 consists of 13 residues. The CDR3, as DNA: TGTGCCAGCACCCTGACTAGCGATTATGAGCAGTTCTTC. It is translated as CASTLTSDYEQFF.

The chain carries TRBV20-1 and TRBJ2-7; TRBD1 matches 7 bases. CDR1 is DFQATT and CDR2 is SNEGSKA in the germline V gene (reference sequence). CDR3 size: 14 residues. V shed 1 base, J shed 3 bases, and the junction held 6 bases outside the gene matches. CDR3: CSARAEGAYYEQYF. The DNA of the CDR3 is TGCAGTGCTAGAGCAGAGGGGGCTTACTACGAGCAGTACTTC.

This clonotype has a handful of counts. The chain has TRBV7-8 and TRBJ2-5; D may be TRBD1 or TRBD2 (5 bases each). CDR1 is SGHVS and CDR2 is FQNEAQ in the germline V gene. CDR3 length: 13 amino acids. V shed 7 bases and J shed 6 bases, with 15 bases lying between them. As DNA, the CDR3 is TGTGCCAGCACCAACGAGGGGCGGCAGACCCAGTACTTC. Its protein is CASTNEGRQTQYF.

In its sample, this clonotype was seen a few times. The chain couples TRBV6-5 to TRBJ1-1; D not certain. The CDR3 is 13 amino acids. The V and J ends lost 0 bases and 11 bases respectively, with 13 bases between them. Germline V CDR1 and CDR2: MNHEY, SVGAGI. CDR3 coding DNA: TGTGCCAGCAGTTACTCGAATGGCTTTATGGCTTTCTTT. Encoded protein: CASSYSNGFMAFF.

There are a few counts of this clonotype. This chain connects TRBV9 to TRBJ2-7; the D gene is possibly TRBD2 (6 bases). The germline V and J ends were trimmed by 4 bases and 4 bases, with 15 bases remaining between them. Germline loops: CDR1 SGDLS, CDR2 YYNGEE. CDR3 size: 14 residues. As DNA, the CDR3 is TGTGCCAGCAGCCCCCGGGACTCCCTTTACGAGCAGTACTTC. Translating gives CASSPRDSLYEQYF.

J is TRBJ2-1 and V is TRBV28, with D maybe TRBD2 (6 bases). Germline V gene lookup returns CDR1 MDHEN and CDR2 SYDVKM. V lost 5 bases to trimming and J lost 0 bases, with 20 bases between them. The CDR3 runs to 18 residues. For the CDR3, the DNA is TGTGCCAGCAGTACCCGGACTCCGCGGGGTGTCTCCTACAATGAGCAGTTCTTC. Amino acid sequence: CASSTRTPRGVSYNEQFF. The full variable domain, completed using reference TRBV28 and TRBJ2-1, is DVKVTQSSRYLVKRTGEKVFLECVQDMDHENMFWYRQDPGLGLRLIYFSYDVKMKEKGDIPEGYSVSREKKERFSLILESASTNQTSMYLCASSTRTPRGVSYNEQFFGPGTRLTVL.

This clonotype was detected a few times. V is TRBV19 and J is TRBJ2-1, with TRBD1 matching 12 bases. Per the germline V gene, CDR1 is LNHDA and CDR2 is SQIVND (reference sequence). The CDR3 is 16 residues long. J gave up 10 bases and V 5 bases, and 12 bases lay outside the gene matches. The DNA of the CDR3 is TGTGCCAGTAGTGACACACCGGGACAGGGGGCAGGGGAGCAGTTCTTC. Protein product: CASSDTPGQGAGEQFF.

The chain has TRBV6-5 and TRBJ2-7; no reliable D call. Trimming took 6 bases from V and 5 from J, leaving 29 bases between them. CDR1 is MNHEY, CDR2 SVGAGI, per germline. The CDR3 extends over 18 amino acids. The CDR3 spells CASRPTPGTVAANDEQYF. CDR3 nucleotides: TGTGCCAGCAGGCCCACCCCAGGTACAGTCGCCGCTAATGACGAGCAGTACTTC.

This clonotype was seen a handful of times. This chain links TRBV4-1 with TRBJ2-7; D may be TRBD1 (5 bases). Germline V gives CDR1 MGHRA, CDR2 YSYEKL. Trimming shortened V by 3 bases and J by 6 bases, and 12 bases separated the two germline ends. This CDR3 has 13 amino acids. The CDR3 region has the DNA TGCGCCAGCAGCCAGACCACAGGTATCGAGCAGTACTTC. Protein product: CASSQTTGIEQYF.

This clonotype has a handful of counts. The J gene is TRBJ2-1, the V gene TRBV7-6; maybe TRBD1 (5 bases). This CDR3 is 15 amino acids long. Germline V gene data show CDR1 as SGHVS and CDR2 as FNYEAQ. Trimming stripped 4 bases from V and 5 bases from J, with 15 bases between. The CDR3 region has the DNA TGTGCCAGCAGCTCTGGGATGGGGCTTAACAATGAGCAGTTCTTC. Translating gives CASSSGMGLNNEQFF.

Points on this clonotype: The junction shows a germline mismatch at one end, possibly a read error. V usage is TRBV5-6 and J usage is TRBJ2-7; TRBD2 is a possible D gene (5 bases). Germline V CDR1 and CDR2: SGHDT, YYEEEE. CDR3 length: 14 amino acids. The CDR3 nucleotides are TGTGCCAGCAGCCCAGGCGCGGGCTCCCACGAGCAGTACTTC. This encodes CASSPGAGSHEQYF.

The genes are TRBV9 and TRBJ2-1, with 9 bases lining up with TRBD2. The V and J ends lost 6 bases and 10 bases, in that order; junction bases with no gene match: 8. CDR1 and CDR2 from the germline V gene are SGDLS and YYNGEE. This CDR3 is built from 13 residues. Here the CDR3 reads CASTSLSGGEQFF. In DNA, the CDR3 is TGTGCCAGCACCTCTCTTAGCGGGGGAGAGCAGTTCTTC.

This clonotype has only a few counts. V and J are TRBV6-5 and TRBJ2-1; 8 bases fit TRBD2. Trimming took 10 bases from V and 5 from J; bases not matched to a gene: 16. Germline V gives CDR1 MNHEY, CDR2 SVGAGI. The CDR3 spans 16 residues. CDR3 protein: CATKLAGGFKNNEQFF. The CDR3, as DNA: TGTGCCACCAAGCTGGCGGGAGGCTTCAAAAACAATGAGCAGTTCTTC.

This clonotype was counted many times. V and J are TRBV5-6 and TRBJ1-1; D may be TRBD1 (5 bases). V dropped 0 bases and J dropped 6 bases, with 18 bases sitting between them. Germline assignment: CDR1 SGHDT and CDR2 YYEEEE. The CDR3 is made up of 16 amino acids. Here the CDR3 DNA reads TGTGCCAGCAGCTTGGAAGGGTACGGGACGCCGGCTGAAGCTTTCTTT. Amino acid sequence: CASSLEGYGTPAEAFF. The full variable domain, in which reference TRBV5-6 and TRBJ1-1 provide the parts outside the CDR3, is DAGVTQSPTHLIKTRGQQVTLRCSPKSGHDTVSWYQQALGQGPQFIFQYYEEEERQRGNFPDRFSGHQFPNYSSELNVNALLLGDSALYLCASSLEGYGTPAEAFFGQGTRLTVV.

The chain combines TRBV20-1 with TRBJ1-1, with D possibly matching TRBD1 (6 bases). Germline CDR1 reads DFQATT; CDR2 reads SNEGSKA (reference sequence). Trimming pared 0 bases from V and 0 bases from J, leaving 17 bases between. This CDR3 contains 17 residues. CDR3 coding DNA: TGCAGTGCTAGAGATCGGGTACAGGGACCCCTGAACACTGAAGCTTTCTTT. It specifies CSARDRVQGPLNTEAFF.

The rearrangement links TRBV7-9 to TRBJ1-1, with 7 bases lining up with TRBD1. Germline lookup yields CDR1 SEHNR and CDR2 FQNEAQ (reference sequence). The CDR3 contains 14 residues. Germline trimming cut 4 bases from V and 3 bases from J; bases unmatched to any gene: 5. CDR3 protein: CASSSTGIDTEAFF. The DNA of the CDR3 is TGTGCCAGCAGCTCGACAGGGATAGACACTGAAGCTTTCTTT.

The V and J genes are TRBV11-3 and TRBJ2-3; 8 nucleotides match TRBD2. CDR1 is SGHNT, CDR2 YENEEA, per germline. CDR3 size: 15 residues. With 4 bases clipped from V and 6 bases from J, the junction kept 9 bases outside the gene matches. Here the CDR3 DNA reads TGTGCCAGCAGCTCCCGGACTAGCTTAACGGATACGCAGTATTTT. Protein sequence: CASSSRTSLTDTQYF.

V is TRBV5-6 and J is TRBJ2-2; D remains unclear. The germline V and J ends were trimmed by 1 base and 3 bases, with 13 bases remaining between them. The germline CDR1 and CDR2 sequences are SGHDT and YYEEEE. The CDR3 is made up of 16 amino acids. CDR3 in amino acids: CASSLKAGDYTGELFF. CDR3 nucleotides: TGTGCCAGCAGCTTGAAAGCAGGCGACTACACCGGGGAGCTGTTTTTT.

This rearrangement joins TRBV21-1 to TRBJ2-7; TRBD1 is the table's D call and was not checked against the DNA. TRBV21-1 is marked as a pseudogene. The CDR3 is 14 residues long. CDR3 region: CASSKGQGQYEQYF. In nucleotides, the CDR3 is TGTGCCAGCAGCAAGGGGCAGGGGCAATACGAGCAGTACTTC.

This clonotype was seen only a few times. The chain combines TRBV9 with TRBJ1-1, with 10 bases matching TRBD1. Germline CDR1 is SGDLS and CDR2 is YYNGEE. Trimming took 4 bases from V and 3 from J; bases not matched to a gene: 6. This CDR3 contains 15 residues. The CDR3 here is CASSPWDRGDTEAFF. CDR3 in DNA: TGTGCCAGCAGCCCCTGGGACAGGGGCGACACTGAAGCTTTCTTT.

This clonotype appeared many times. This sequence joins TRBV2 and TRBJ2-5; 12 positions match TRBD2. The CDR3 is made up of 15 amino acids. The trim removed 8 bases at V and 5 bases at J, leaving 9 bases unmatched. The germline V gene encodes CDR1 SNHLY and CDR2 FYNNEI. CDR3 sequence: CASFPSGGAAETQYF. In DNA, the CDR3 is TGTGCCAGCTTCCCTAGCGGGGGGGCAGCGGAGACCCAGTACTTC. The whole variable domain, remainder taken from reference TRBV2 and TRBJ2-5, is EPEVTQTPSHQVTQMGQEVILRCVPISNHLYFYWYRQILGQKVEFLVSFYNNEISEKSEIFDDQFSVERPDGSNFTLKIRSTKLEDSAMYFCASFPSGGAAETQYFGPGTRLLVL.

This clonotype came up a few times. This rearrangement joins TRBV13 to TRBJ1-2; 9 bases align to TRBD1. This CDR3 comprises 15 residues. V trimming: 5 bases; J trimming: 3 bases; junction bases outside the gene matches: 7. Germline lookup yields CDR1 PRHDT and CDR2 FYEKMQ (reference sequence). For the CDR3, the DNA is TGTGCCAGCAGCCCCTTGGGACAGGGATACTATGGCTACACCTTC. It yields the protein CASSPLGQGYYGYTF.

V and J are TRBV5-1 and TRBJ1-3; 11 bases align to TRBD1. The CDR3 spans 15 residues. V trimming: 4 bases; J trimming: 4 bases; junction bases outside the gene matches: 4. Germline V CDR1 and CDR2: SGHRS, YFSETQ. The CDR3 DNA reads TGCGCCAGCAGCCACGGACAGGGGGCCGGAAACACCATATATTTT. This translates into CASSHGQGAGNTIYF.

This clonotype was detected a few times. The rearrangement joins TRBV7-9 to TRBJ1-3; no reliable D call. Germline V gene data show CDR1 as SEHNR and CDR2 as FQNEAQ (reference sequence). The CDR3 runs to 17 residues. The germline V and J ends were trimmed by 5 bases and 0 bases, with 17 bases remaining between them. For the CDR3, the DNA is TGTGCCAGCAGCCCCAGCATGGGTTATAACTCTGGAAACACCATATATTTT. It specifies CASSPSMGYNSGNTIYF.

This clonotype was counted ten times or more. The chain couples TRBV7-9 to TRBJ2-7; D ambiguous. CDR1 SEHNR and CDR2 FQNEAQ come from the germline V gene (reference sequence). V was clipped by 1 base and J by 2 bases, with 6 bases between them. The CDR3 has 13 residues. The CDR3, as DNA: TGTGCCAGCAGCTTAGGGTCAGCCTACGAGCAGTACTTC. Translated: CASSLGSAYEQYF.